The rows below give T cell receptor beta chains drawn from one sample of a study of control samples from healthy donors and cancer patients. Sequencing used immunoSEQ multiplex PCR; TCRdb keeps in-frame clones, though not all of them. Of about 92,000 clones listed, 82% are singletons. Sequencing was performed on blood. The receptors shown here come from a woman aged 55-70 years in good health. Both conserved end residues are part of each CDR3. The D gene is left open where the match is weak. Size tells how often a clone was seen (once, few, many) or the class of an expanded clone, and some rows leave it out.

v_call: TRBV5-1
clone_size: -
d_call: TRBD2
j_call: TRBJ2-1
cdr3_aa: CASSLDIAGYNEQFF
cdr3_nt: TGCGCCAGCAGCTTGGACATAGCGGGATACAATGAGCAGTTCTTC

v_call: TRBV10-2
clone_size: -
d_call: -
j_call: TRBJ2-1
cdr3_aa: CASSDRGGEQFF
cdr3_nt: TGCGCCAGCAGTGACCGGGGTGGTGAGCAGTTCTTC

v_call: TRBV4-1
clone_size: -
d_call: -
j_call: TRBJ2-3
cdr3_aa: CASSQVDLGFSTDTQYF
cdr3_nt: TGCGCCAGCAGCCAAGTGGACCTTGGATTTAGCACAGATACGCAGTATTTT

v_call: TRBV7-9
clone_size: -
d_call: -
j_call: TRBJ2-6
cdr3_aa: CASSTSQWGSSGANVLTF
cdr3_nt: TGTGCCAGCAGCACCTCCCAGTGGGGGAGCTCTGGGGCCAACGTCCTGACTTTC

v_call: TRBV18
clone_size: once
d_call: TRBD1
j_call: TRBJ1-4
cdr3_aa: CASSPPTGEGVNEKLFF
cdr3_nt: TGTGCCAGCTCACCTCCGACAGGGGAGGGGGTAAATGAAAAACTGTTTTTT

v_call: TRBV14
clone_size: once
d_call: -
j_call: TRBJ1-1
cdr3_aa: CASSHGLGQTNTEAFF
cdr3_nt: TGTGCCAGCAGCCACGGTCTAGGACAGACGAACACTGAAGCTTTCTTT

v_call: TRBV7-9
clone_size: -
d_call: TRBD1
j_call: TRBJ2-7
cdr3_aa: CASSTTGGAYEQYF
cdr3_nt: TGTGCCAGCAGCACAACAGGGGGCGCCTACGAGCAGTACTTC

v_call: TRBV12-3/TRBV12-4
clone_size: -
d_call: TRBD1
j_call: TRBJ1-2
cdr3_aa: CASSLDRTGGYTF
cdr3_nt: TGTGCCAGCAGTCTGGACAGGACGGGTGGCTACACCTTC

v_call: TRBV19
clone_size: -
d_call: -
j_call: TRBJ2-3
cdr3_aa: CASMPPGLSTDTQYF
cdr3_nt: TGTGCCAGTATGCCGCCGGGACTCAGCACAGATACGCAGTATTTT

v_call: TRBV19
clone_size: -
d_call: TRBD1
j_call: TRBJ1-2
cdr3_aa: CASSENRGLGDGYTF
cdr3_nt: TGTGCCAGTAGTGAGAACAGGGGACTTGGCGATGGCTACACCTTC

v_call: TRBV20-1
clone_size: -
d_call: -
j_call: TRBJ2-7
cdr3_aa: CSATAGNEQYF
cdr3_nt: TGCAGTGCTACCGCAGGGAACGAGCAGTACTTC

v_call: TRBV5-1
clone_size: -
d_call: -
j_call: TRBJ1-2
cdr3_aa: CASSPDRTYGYTF
cdr3_nt: TGCGCCAGCAGCCCCGACAGGACGTATGGCTACACCTTC

v_call: TRBV12-3/TRBV12-4
clone_size: once
d_call: -
j_call: TRBJ1-1
cdr3_aa: CASSDQGQAFF
cdr3_nt: TGTGCCAGCAGCGACCAGGGTCAGGCTTTCTTT

v_call: TRBV7-9
clone_size: -
d_call: -
j_call: TRBJ1-3
cdr3_aa: CASSLQGAGNTIYF
cdr3_nt: TGTGCCAGCAGCTTGCAGGGAGCTGGAAACACCATATATTTT

v_call: TRBV11-3
clone_size: -
d_call: TRBD2
j_call: TRBJ2-7
cdr3_aa: CASSQAPPSGGGNAYEQYF
cdr3_nt: TGTGCCAGCAGCCAAGCTCCCCCTAGCGGGGGGGGAAACGCCTACGAGCAGTACTTC

v_call: TRBV10-2
clone_size: -
d_call: -
j_call: TRBJ1-1
cdr3_aa: CASSDIVSGAFF
cdr3_nt: TGCGCCAGCAGTGATATCGTTTCAGGCGCTTTCTTT

v_call: TRBV12-3/TRBV12-4
clone_size: few
d_call: TRBD2
j_call: TRBJ2-7
cdr3_aa: CASSLTGGEQYF
cdr3_nt: TGTGCCAGCAGTTTAACGGGAGGCGAGCAGTACTTC

v_call: TRBV12-5
clone_size: -
d_call: -
j_call: TRBJ2-3
cdr3_aa: CASGRGGPDTQYF
cdr3_nt: TGTGCTAGTGGTCGGGGAGGACCAGATACGCAGTATTTT